The text below deals with one TCR beta chain. This record comes from a study of blood T cell repertoires in COVID-19. The method was immunoSEQ multiplex PCR; TCRdb's version includes in-frame clones alone and lacks a portion of them. This table holds 150,000 to 200,000 clones, approximately 86% found once. This TCR was sampled from a man in his 70s with acute or convalescent COVID-19. The sample taken for sequencing was peripheral blood.

The CDR3 DNA is TGTGCCAGCAGCCCGTCTGACGGGGAGGGTTACGAGCAGTACTTC. Translated, it gives CASSPSDGEGYEQYF. The rearrangement uses TRBV11-2 and TRBJ2-7; TRBD2 matches at 7 bases. V was clipped by 5 bases and J by 4 bases; unmatched bases: 11. The CDR3 totals 15 residues. Looked up from germline, CDR1 is SGHAT and CDR2 is FQNNGV.